Below, 9 T cell receptor beta chains from the same sample are listed, as sequenced in a study of CD8 T cells in Susac syndrome (dated by TCRdb to between 2018 and 2020). The library came from the immunoSEQ multiplex PCR assay. RNA was extracted with the RNeasy kit and about 0.5 to 1 ug was reverse transcribed using random hexamers. The raw public data were reprocessed by TCRdb itself: fastp quality trimming at Q25, MiXCR clonotype calling, in-frame beta chains only. Rows are combined by CDR3 protein, so each entry shows the most common genes and DNA. The sample yields some 450,000 distinct CDR3 sequences; approximately 85% were counted once. The ten largest clones represent approximately 0.12% of the sample. The sequenced sample consisted of CD8+ T cells from PBMCs. These TCRs come from a human donor with multiple sclerosis.

The rearrangement joins TRBV19 to TRBJ1-5; D is unresolved. Germline V CDR1 and CDR2: LNHDA, SQIVND (reference sequence). The V gene lost 3 bases and the J gene lost 0 bases, with 9 bases spanning the gap. There are 15 residues in the CDR3. In DNA form, the CDR3 reads TGTGCCAGTAGTATCGACACTAATAGCAATCAGCCCCAGCATTTT. It codes for CASSIDTNSNQPQHF.

The chain is built from TRBV30 and TRBJ2-1; D gene unclear. Trimming pared 5 bases from V and 0 bases from J, leaving 8 bases between. Germline V gene data show CDR1 as GTSNPN and CDR2 as SVGIG (reference sequence). The CDR3 sequence is 13 residues long. The CDR3 is CAWSLSSYNEQFF. CDR3 nucleotide sequence: TGTGCCTGGTCACTGAGCTCCTACAATGAGCAGTTCTTC.

This sequence joins TRBV27 and TRBJ2-1; no firm D call. Trimming shortened V by 3 bases and J by 5 bases, and 2 bases separated the two germline ends. CDR1 and CDR2 from the germline V gene are MNHEY and SMNVEV (reference sequence). The CDR3 has 11 residues. CDR3 DNA: TGTGCCAGCAGTTTTAACAATGAGCAGTTCTTC. It translates to CASSFNNEQFF.

V gene TRBV15 combines with J gene TRBJ2-7, with a tentative D call TRBD1 (6 bases). Germline loops: CDR1 LNHNV, CDR2 YYDKDF (reference sequence). The CDR3 length is 14 residues. V lost 0 bases to trimming and J lost 6 bases, with 12 bases between them. CDR3 bases: TGTGCCACCAGCAGAGATGGACAGACGAGCGAGCAGTACTTC. This gives the protein CATSRDGQTSEQYF.

The chain links TRBV9 to TRBJ1-5; 10 bases match TRBD1. The CDR3 totals 15 residues. Germline trimming cut 5 bases from V and 3 bases from J; bases unmatched to any gene: 5. Germline V CDR1 and CDR2: SGDLS, YYNGEE. In DNA, the CDR3 is TGTGCCAGCAGTCGGACAGGGGGGAACAATCAGCCCCAGCATTTT. This sequence encodes CASSRTGGNNQPQHF.

The rearrangement uses TRBV13 and TRBJ2-2; D remains unclear. Trimming stripped 0 bases from V and 6 bases from J, with 8 bases between. Germline V lookup: CDR1 PRHDT, CDR2 FYEKMQ (reference sequence). The CDR3 runs to 14 residues. The CDR3 loop is CASSLGPTSGELFF. Written as DNA, the CDR3 is TGTGCCAGCAGCTTAGGACCAACCTCCGGGGAGCTGTTTTTT.

The chain couples TRBV4-2 to TRBJ2-3; 10 bases align to TRBD2. The CDR3 consists of 17 residues. V lost 0 bases to trimming and J lost 3 bases; unmatched junction nucleotides: 6. Germline lookup yields CDR1 LGHNA and CDR2 YNFKEQ. The CDR3 reads CASSQDYTSGVTDTQYF. In DNA form, the CDR3 reads TGTGCCAGCAGCCAAGATTACACTAGCGGGGTGACAGATACGCAGTATTTT.

The rearrangement uses TRBV5-1 and TRBJ2-1; 9 bases match TRBD2. Germline V gene lookup returns CDR1 SGHRS and CDR2 YFSETQ. This CDR3 spans 16 amino acids. Trimming at V came to 0 bases and at J to 1 base, leaving 2 bases not matched to a gene. The CDR3 sequence is CASSLGGLASYNEQFF. The DNA of the CDR3 is TGCGCCAGCAGCTTGGGGGGACTAGCATCCTACAATGAGCAGTTCTTC.

The chain uses TRBV2 and TRBJ2-3; D is unresolved. CDR1 SNHLY and CDR2 FYNNEI come from the germline V gene. The CDR3 runs to 12 residues. Deletions cut 7 bases from V and 6 bases from J, with 11 bases between. The CDR3 loop reads CASTLHQDTQYF. The DNA for the CDR3 is TGTGCCAGCACTTTGCATCAGGATACGCAGTATTTT.